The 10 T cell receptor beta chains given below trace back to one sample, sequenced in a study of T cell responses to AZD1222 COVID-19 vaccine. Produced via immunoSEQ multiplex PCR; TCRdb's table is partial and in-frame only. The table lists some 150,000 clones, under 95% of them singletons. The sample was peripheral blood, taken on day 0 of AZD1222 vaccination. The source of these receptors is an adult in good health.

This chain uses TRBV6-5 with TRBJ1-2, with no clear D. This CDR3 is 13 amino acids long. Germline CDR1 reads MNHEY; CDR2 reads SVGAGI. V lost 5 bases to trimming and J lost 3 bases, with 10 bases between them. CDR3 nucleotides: TGTGCCAGCAGTCCCTCGTCCCACTATGGCTACACCTTC. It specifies CASSPSSHYGYTF.

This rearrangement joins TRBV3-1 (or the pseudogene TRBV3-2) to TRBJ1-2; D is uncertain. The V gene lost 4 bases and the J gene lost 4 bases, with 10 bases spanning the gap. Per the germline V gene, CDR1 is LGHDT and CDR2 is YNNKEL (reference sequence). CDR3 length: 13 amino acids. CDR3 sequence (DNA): TGTGCCAGCAGCCGTGGGTACATCTATGGCTACACCTTC. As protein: CASSRGYIYGYTF.

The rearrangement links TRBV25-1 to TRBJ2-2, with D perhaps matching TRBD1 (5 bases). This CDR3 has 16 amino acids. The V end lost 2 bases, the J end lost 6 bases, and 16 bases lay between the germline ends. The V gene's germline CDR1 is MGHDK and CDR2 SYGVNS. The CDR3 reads CASSEAAGSGPGELFF. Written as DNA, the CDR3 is TGTGCCAGCAGTGAAGCGGCAGGGTCAGGGCCCGGGGAGCTGTTTTTT.

CDR3: CASSPTKGSPNEKLFF. The CDR3 nucleotides read TGTGCCAGCTCACCCACGAAGGGGTCGCCGAATGAAAAACTGTTTTTT. The chain uses TRBV18 and TRBJ1-4, with D perhaps matching TRBD1 (5 bases). There are 16 residues in the CDR3. CDR1 is KGHSH and CDR2 is LQKENI in the germline V gene. V lost 3 bases, J lost 5 bases, and 16 bases lay in between.

CDR3 in amino acids: CASSEAVDFAGNTIYF. Written as DNA, the CDR3 is TGTGCCAGCAGTGAAGCCGTGGATTTCGCTGGAAACACCATATATTTT. This chain connects TRBV6-1 to TRBJ1-3; no reliable D call. With 0 bases removed from V and 2 bases from J, the gap between germline ends came to 11 bases. This CDR3 contains 16 residues. Per germline, CDR1 MNHNS and CDR2 SASEGT.

The CDR3 here is CASSFGTGGSNTEAFF. The CDR3 coding sequence is TGTGCCAGCAGCTTCGGGACAGGGGGTTCGAACACTGAAGCTTTCTTT. This rearrangement joins TRBV7-8 to TRBJ1-1; 11 positions agree with TRBD1. The germline gives CDR1 SGHVS, CDR2 FQNEAQ. The CDR3 consists of 16 residues. V lost 3 bases, J lost 1 base, and 4 bases stayed unmatched.

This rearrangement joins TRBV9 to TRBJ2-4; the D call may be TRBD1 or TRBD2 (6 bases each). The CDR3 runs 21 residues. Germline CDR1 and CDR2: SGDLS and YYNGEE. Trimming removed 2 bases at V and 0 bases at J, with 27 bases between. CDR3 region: CASSVGPGSTGTRVAKNIQYF. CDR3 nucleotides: TGTGCCAGCAGCGTTGGGCCGGGCAGCACAGGGACTCGGGTAGCCAAAAACATTCAGTACTTC. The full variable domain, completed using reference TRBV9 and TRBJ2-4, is DSGVTQTPKHLITATGQRVTLRCSPRSGDLSVYWYQQSLDQGLQFLIQYYNGEERAKGNILERFSAQQFPDLHSELNLSSLELGDSALYFCASSVGPGSTGTRVAKNIQYFGAGTRLSVL.

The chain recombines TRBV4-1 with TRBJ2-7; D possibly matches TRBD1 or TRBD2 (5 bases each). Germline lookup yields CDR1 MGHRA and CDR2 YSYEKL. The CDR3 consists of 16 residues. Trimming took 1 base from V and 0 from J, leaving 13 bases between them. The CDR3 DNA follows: TGCGCCAGCAGCCAAGCACCGGGACGTAGCTCCTACGAGCAGTACTTC. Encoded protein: CASSQAPGRSSYEQYF.

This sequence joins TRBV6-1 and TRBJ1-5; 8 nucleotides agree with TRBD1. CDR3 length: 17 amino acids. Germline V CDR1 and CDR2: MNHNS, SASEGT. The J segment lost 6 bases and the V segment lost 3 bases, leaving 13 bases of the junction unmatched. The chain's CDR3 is CASSDRGRGLGGQPQHF. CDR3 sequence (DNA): TGTGCCAGCAGTGACCGTGGCAGGGGGCTGGGTGGTCAGCCCCAGCATTTT.

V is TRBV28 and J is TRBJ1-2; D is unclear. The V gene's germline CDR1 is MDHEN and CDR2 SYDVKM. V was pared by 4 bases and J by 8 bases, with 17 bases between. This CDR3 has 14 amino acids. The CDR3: CASSSSYPFDGYTF. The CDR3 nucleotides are TGTGCCAGCAGTTCCTCCTACCCATTCGACGGCTACACCTTC.